This T cell receptor beta chain was captured by sequencing in a study of regulatory T cells in long-lasting Graves disease. General study points: Less diverse TCR repertoires were seen in persistent Graves' patients than in newly diagnosed ones. Analysis covered peripheral blood alone, not thyroid tissue.

The germline gives CDR1 MDHEN, CDR2 SYDVKM. The CDR3 is 18 residues long. The TCR beta library used iRepertoire HTBI primers with Arm-PCR amplification of CDR3. Using its own MiXCR run on the multiplex PCR reads, TCRdb lists one record per CDR3 protein. The table includes 520,000 or so distinct CDR3 sequences, 12% detected once. This clonotype was seen only once. Antigen specificity is unknown. This likely came from a read error, as a far larger clone is one base away. This sample's time point: newly diagnosed GD, antithyroid drugs for less than 3 months. Following extraction of RNA from PBMCs, that RNA was used to make the TCR library. This same sample was also taken into another study, of T cells in Graves' hyperthyroidism and ophthalmopathy. From that second work: A set of HTBI primers served as the primers for a first-round RT-PCR of the TCR CDR3. The model anticipated ophthalmopathy a median around six months pre-onset.

The gene calls are TRBV28 and TRBJ2-5, with 10 bases that match TRBD2. The sample consisted of peripheral blood mononuclear cells (PBMCs), taken at new diagnosis, from a patient treated with antithyroid drugs. This clonotype was sampled from a woman aged 25 to 39 with Graves disease. CDR3 DNA: TGTGCCAGCAGCTCCACCCTAACTAGCGGGGATTCCTACAATGAGCAGCTCTTC. As protein: CASSSTLTSGDSYNEQLF.